The present TCR beta chain was sequenced within a study of glioma-infiltrating T cells. The iRepertoire nested amplicon-rescue multiplex PCR amplified TCR alpha and beta CDR3s from RNA. Each CDR3 protein gets one entry after TCRdb re-called the multiplex PCR reads with MiXCR. The sample holds 170,000 or so distinct CDR3 sequences, approximately 40% seen once. In the case of this clonotype: A much more abundant neighbour one base away suggests this may be a read error.

Input material: glioma tissue, nonneoplastic brain tissue, or PBMCs (not recorded which). The sequence was collected from a human donor with low-grade glioma or glioblastoma, undergoing nonglioma brain surgery, or in good health (not recorded which).

For the CDR3, the DNA is TGTGCCAGCATCTTGTGGACAACTAACTATGGCTACACCTTC. Amino acids: CASILWTTNYGYTF. This chain uses TRBV11-2 with TRBJ1-2; weak D call: TRBD1 (5 bases). Germline V gene sequence: CDR1 SGHAT, CDR2 FQNNGV. CDR3 length: 14 amino acids. V lost 7 bases and J 0 bases, leaving 12 bases between the germline ends.